These 24 T cell receptor beta chains were sequenced from one sample in a study of T cell changes during pregnancy in multiple sclerosis (dated by TCRdb to between 2018 and 2020). Library construction relied on the immunoSEQ multiplex PCR assay. TCRdb limited this immuneACCESS table to in-frame rearrangements with V and J called. A share of clones is missing; checked studies link under half to unresolved V genes, and the rest is unexplained. The sample profile shows about 110,000 clones; 75% to 95% of them were found once. The leading ten clones occupy 1.6% of the sample. The source material was peripheral blood, sampled before pregnancy. These receptors all come from a female donor with multiple sclerosis, enrolled in a pregnancy study.

The chain combines TRBV28 with TRBJ2-1, with a tentative D call TRBD1 (5 bases). Looked up from germline, CDR1 is MDHEN and CDR2 is SYDVKM. The CDR3 totals 17 residues. Trimming removed 5 bases at V and 4 bases at J, with 21 bases between. CDR3 DNA: TGTGCCAGCAGTCTCTATTCCTCAGGGCCCCCATACAATGAGCAGTTCTTC. The encoded protein is CASSLYSSGPPYNEQFF.

This sequence joins TRBV4-3 and TRBJ1-1; D gene uncertain. Germline values: CDR1 LGHNA, CDR2 YSLEER. This CDR3 is built from 16 residues. V was clipped by 0 bases and J by 1 base, with 12 bases between them. The CDR3 reads CASSQELGKGNTEAFF. The CDR3 nucleotides read TGCGCCAGCAGCCAAGAGCTCGGGAAGGGGAACACTGAAGCTTTCTTT.

In DNA, the CDR3 is TGCGCCAGCAGCCAAGATCTGAGTGGAAGGGAGGAGTCCAATGAAAAACTGTTTTTT. Amino acids: CASSQDLSGREESNEKLFF. The chain links TRBV4-3 to TRBJ1-4; unclear D gene. This CDR3 spans 19 amino acids. Per germline, CDR1 LGHNA and CDR2 YSLEER. V was shortened by 0 bases and J by 5 bases, with 22 bases between the two germline ends.

This chain links TRBV30 with TRBJ2-1, with 7 bases that match TRBD2. CDR3 size: 12 residues. Trimming at V came to 5 bases and at J to 7 bases, leaving 5 bases not matched to a gene. The V gene's germline CDR1 is GTSNPN and CDR2 SVGIG (reference sequence). CDR3 nucleotide sequence: TGTGCCTGGCAAGAAGCGGGAAATGAGCAGTTCTTC. Translating it yields CAWQEAGNEQFF. The whole variable domain, filled in from reference TRBV30 and TRBJ2-1, reads SQTIHQWPATLVQPVGSPLSLECTVEGTSNPNLYWYRQAAGRGLQLLFYSVGIGQISSEVPQNLSASRPQDRQFILSSKKLLLSDSGFYLCAWQEAGNEQFFGPGTRLTVL.

CDR3 protein: CASSSSGRDPDTQYF. CDR3 coding DNA: TGTGCCAGCAGCTCTAGCGGGAGGGACCCAGATACGCAGTATTTT. This chain connects TRBV7-9 to TRBJ2-3; 12 nucleotides agree with TRBD2. Germline V gene data show CDR1 as SEHNR and CDR2 as FQNEAQ (reference sequence). The CDR3 sequence is 15 residues long. V gave up 4 bases and J gave up 4 bases; unmatched junction bases: 3.

The chain combines TRBV19 with TRBJ2-7; TRBD1 is a possible D gene (5 bases). V lost 6 bases to trimming and J lost 1 base, with 13 bases between them. Per the germline V gene, CDR1 is LNHDA and CDR2 is SQIVND (reference sequence). This CDR3 is built from 14 residues. CDR3 bases: TGTGCCAGTAGAGCAGGGTACACTTCCTACGAGCAGTACTTC. Amino acids: CASRAGYTSYEQYF.

The chain carries TRBV27 and TRBJ2-7, with D uncertain. The CDR3 spans 13 residues. V dropped 5 bases and J dropped 0 bases, with 8 bases sitting between them. Germline CDR1 is MNHEY and CDR2 is SMNVEV (reference sequence). The CDR3 protein is CASSPDSSYEQYF. In DNA form, the CDR3 reads TGTGCCAGCAGTCCCGACTCCTCCTACGAGCAGTACTTC.

Only one count was recorded for this clone. J is TRBJ2-1 and V is TRBV11-3, with 7 bases fitting TRBD1. Germline assignment: CDR1 SGHNT and CDR2 YENEEA. This CDR3 contains 14 residues. V was pared by 2 bases and J by 3 bases, with 1 base of the junction left unmatched. CDR3 residues: CASSLTGDYNEQFF. In nucleotides, the CDR3 is TGTGCCAGCAGCTTAACAGGGGACTACAATGAGCAGTTCTTC.

The chain employs TRBV4-1 and TRBJ1-5, with 9 bases that match TRBD1. Germline V gives CDR1 MGHRA, CDR2 YSYEKL. The V gene end was trimmed by 1 base and the J gene end by 11 bases; junction bases not matched to a gene: 9. This CDR3 region has 15 residues. The CDR3 protein is CASSQAGQGISAQHF. The CDR3 region has the DNA TGCGCCAGCAGCCAAGCGGGACAGGGTATATCGGCCCAGCATTTT.

The V and J genes are TRBV6-1 and TRBJ2-1; perhaps TRBD2 as D (7 bases). CDR1 is MNHNS and CDR2 is SASEGT in the germline V gene. The CDR3 has 15 residues. V shed 1 base and J shed 8 bases, with 15 bases lying between them. The CDR3 loop is CASSEEGGGPHEQFF. In DNA, the CDR3 is TGTGCCAGCAGTGAAGAAGGGGGGGGGCCTCATGAGCAGTTCTTC.

The chain uses TRBV28 and TRBJ2-3, with TRBD1 identical over 11 bases. V trimming: 6 bases; J trimming: 2 bases; junction bases outside the gene matches: 4. The CDR3 sequence is 15 residues long. The germline CDR1 and CDR2 sequences are MDHEN and SYDVKM. CDR3 in DNA: TGTGCCAGCAGCTCAGGACAGGGGGCCACAGATACGCAGTATTTT. Amino acid sequence: CASSSGQGATDTQYF.

The chain has TRBV11-2 and TRBJ1-2, with D perhaps TRBD1 (6 bases). The CDR3 loop spans 17 amino acids. V lost 1 base to trimming and J lost 4 bases, with 19 bases between them. Germline V gene sequence: CDR1 SGHAT, CDR2 FQNNGV. The CDR3 bases are TGTGCCAGCAGCTTAGTACAGACAGGCGACTACCCCTATGGCTACACCTTC. This translates into CASSLVQTGDYPYGYTF.

The chain links TRBV6-1 to TRBJ2-2; D call uncertain. CDR3 length equals 14 residues. Germline lookup yields CDR1 MNHNS and CDR2 SASEGT. V shed 4 bases and J shed 3 bases, with 9 bases lying between them. CDR3 sequence: CASSGRFYTGELFF. In DNA, the CDR3 is TGTGCCAGCAGTGGCAGGTTCTACACCGGGGAGCTGTTTTTT.

The count of this clone is one. The CDR3 spells CASSQTTAPGNTIYF. The DNA for the CDR3 is TGCGCCAGCAGCCAAACCACAGCACCGGGGAACACCATATATTTT. This chain joins TRBV4-3 and TRBJ1-3; no definite D call. The CDR3 is 15 amino acids. Germline lookup yields CDR1 LGHNA and CDR2 YSLEER. Trimming shortened V by 2 bases and J by 7 bases, and 15 bases separated the two germline ends.

This clone was seen more than once but under ten times. The chain carries TRBV27 and TRBJ1-5; tentatively, D is TRBD1 (5 bases). V was clipped by 3 bases and J by 0 bases, with 9 bases between them. The CDR3 contains 15 residues. Germline V CDR1 and CDR2: MNHEY, SMNVEV (reference sequence). The CDR3 nucleotides read TGTGCCAGCAGTTTCGGGGGTGGTAGCAATCAGCCCCAGCATTTT. Translating gives CASSFGGGSNQPQHF.

The chain is built from TRBV30 and TRBJ2-2; perhaps TRBD2 as D (5 bases). V was cut by 3 bases and J by 2 bases, with 7 bases left in between. This CDR3 has 13 amino acids. Germline V lookup: CDR1 GTSNPN, CDR2 SVGIG (reference sequence). DNA of the CDR3: TGTGCCTGGAGCCGGACTAACACCGGGGAGCTGTTTTTT. Translation gives CAWSRTNTGELFF.

The V gene is TRBV2, the J gene TRBJ2-1, with 12 bases identical to TRBD2. Per germline, CDR1 SNHLY and CDR2 FYNNEI. There are 16 residues in the CDR3. V was pared by 6 bases and J by 2 bases, with 5 bases of the junction left unmatched. The CDR3 protein is CASSRRLAGAYNEQFF. The CDR3, as DNA: TGTGCCAGCAGCCGAAGACTAGCGGGGGCCTACAATGAGCAGTTCTTC.

V is TRBV28 and J is TRBJ1-6; 8 positions agree with TRBD1. Germline trimming cut 6 bases from V and 14 bases from J; bases unmatched to any gene: 9. The CDR3 has 13 residues. Germline assignment: CDR1 MDHEN and CDR2 SYDVKM. CDR3 coding DNA: TGTGCCAGCAGAGAGACAGGGGCCCTATCCCTCCACTTT. Its protein is CASRETGALSLHF. Combining the CDR3 with reference TRBV28 and TRBJ1-6 gives the whole variable domain DVKVTQSSRYLVKRTGEKVFLECVQDMDHENMFWYRQDPGLGLRLIYFSYDVKMKEKGDIPEGYSVSREKKERFSLILESASTNQTSMYLCASRETGALSLHFGNGTRLTVT.

The chain links TRBV19 to TRBJ2-2; 7 bases match TRBD1. Per the germline V gene, CDR1 is LNHDA and CDR2 is SQIVND (reference sequence). This CDR3 has 14 residues. V was clipped by 10 bases and J by 5 bases; unmatched bases: 10. CDR3 residues: CATNRGEGTGELFF. The CDR3 DNA reads as TGTGCCACCAACAGGGGAGAGGGTACCGGGGAGCTGTTTTTT.

J is TRBJ2-3 and V is TRBV7-9, with 7 bases lining up with TRBD2. The CDR3 loop spans 15 amino acids. Germline lookup yields CDR1 SEHNR and CDR2 FQNEAQ (reference sequence). After removal of 4 bases from V and 6 bases from J, the junction contained 10 bases not matched to a gene. In DNA, the CDR3 is TGTGCCAGCAGCTGGACTAGAGGCTCATCGGATACGCAGTATTTT. Translated: CASSWTRGSSDTQYF.

The chain joins TRBV10-3 to TRBJ1-3; TRBD1 might be the D (6 bases). The CDR3 has 15 amino acids. Trimming cost V 11 bases and J 0 bases, with 17 bases left between them. Germline V lookup: CDR1 ENHRY, CDR2 SYGVKD. The CDR3, as DNA: TGTGCCGCCCTTAAGGACAGTCTCTCTGGAAACACCATATATTTT. It yields the protein CAALKDSLSGNTIYF.

V is TRBV28 and J is TRBJ2-2, with 8 bases that match TRBD1. The trim removed 0 bases at V and 7 bases at J, leaving 13 bases unmatched. Germline-derived CDR1 and CDR2 are MDHEN and SYDVKM. CDR3 length: 18 amino acids. The CDR3 nucleotides are TGTGCCAGCAGTTTATGGGCCGCCAGGGGGCTAAAGAGCGGGGAGCTGTTTTTT. This translates into CASSLWAARGLKSGELFF.

The chain combines TRBV9 with TRBJ2-3; TRBD2 agrees at 10 bases. The CDR3 sequence is 18 residues long. The V gene end was trimmed by 0 bases and the J gene end by 2 bases; junction bases not matched to a gene: 9. CDR1 and CDR2 (germline): SGDLS, YYNGEE. In DNA form, the CDR3 reads TGTGCCAGCAGCGTAGATAGGGGGGGGACTAGCGCCACAGATACGCAGTATTTT. Its translation: CASSVDRGGTSATDTQYF.

This clone was seen more than once but under ten times. This chain connects TRBV7-8 to TRBJ1-1; TRBD1 matches 8 bases. Losses at the gene ends were 6 bases for V and 0 bases for J; bases not matched to a gene: 3. Germline-derived CDR1 and CDR2 are SGHVS and FQNEAQ. CDR3 length: 14 amino acids. This chain's CDR3 is CASRQTGVNTEAFF. In DNA form, the CDR3 reads TGTGCCAGCAGGCAGACAGGGGTGAACACTGAAGCTTTCTTT.